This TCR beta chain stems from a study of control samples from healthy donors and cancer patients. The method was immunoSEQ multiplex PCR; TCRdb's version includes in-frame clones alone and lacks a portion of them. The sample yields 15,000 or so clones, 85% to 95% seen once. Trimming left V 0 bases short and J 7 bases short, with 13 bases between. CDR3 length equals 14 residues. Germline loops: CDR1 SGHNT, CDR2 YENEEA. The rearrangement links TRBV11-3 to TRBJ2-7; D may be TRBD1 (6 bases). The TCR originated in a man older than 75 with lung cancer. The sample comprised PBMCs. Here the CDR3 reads CASSLEGGRGEQYF. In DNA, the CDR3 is TGTGCCAGCAGCTTAGAAGGGGGTAGAGGGGAGCAGTACTTC. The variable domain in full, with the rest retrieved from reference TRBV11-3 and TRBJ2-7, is EAGVVQSPRYKIIEKKQPVAFWCNPISGHNTLYWYLQNLGQGPELLIRYENEEAVDDSQLPKDRFSAERLKGVDSTLKIQPAELGDSAVYLCASSLEGGRGEQYFGPGTRLTVT.